This T cell receptor beta chain was captured in a study of Graves' ophthalmopathy and Graves' hyperthyroidism. RNA transcripts were the source from which TCR beta CDR3 regions were amplified. An opening RT-PCR round employed HTBI primers and preceded a second-round multiplex PCR. TCRdb redid the calling of the multiplex PCR reads with MiXCR, one entry per CDR3 protein. The sample lists 450,000 or so distinct CDR3 sequences, around 15% occurring once. The starting material, about 9.9 ml of fresh peripheral blood, provided the PBMCs. This clonotype was detected many times. What it recognizes is unknown. General observations from the study: In predicting ophthalmopathy progression, the model reached about 71% sensitivity and 72.22% specificity.

The sample was blood. This sequence was found in a woman aged 25 to 39 with Graves' ophthalmopathy.

The CDR3 here is CASSDWTAANYGYTF. CDR3 nucleotides: TGTGCCAGCAGTGATTGGACAGCAGCTAACTATGGCTACACCTTC. The V gene is TRBV6-1, the J gene TRBJ1-2; D is perhaps TRBD1 (6 bases). Trimming left V 3 bases short and J 0 bases short, with 11 bases between. The CDR3 loop spans 15 amino acids. Germline-derived CDR1 and CDR2 are MNHNS and SASEGT.